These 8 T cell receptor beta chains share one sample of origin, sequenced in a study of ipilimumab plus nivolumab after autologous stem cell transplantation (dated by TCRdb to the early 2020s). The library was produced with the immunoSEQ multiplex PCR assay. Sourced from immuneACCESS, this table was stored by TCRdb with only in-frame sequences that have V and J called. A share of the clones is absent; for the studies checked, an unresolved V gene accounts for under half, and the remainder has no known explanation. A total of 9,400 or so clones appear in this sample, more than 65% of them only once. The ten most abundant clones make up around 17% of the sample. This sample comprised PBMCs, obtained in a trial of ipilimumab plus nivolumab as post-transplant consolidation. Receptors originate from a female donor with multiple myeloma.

The DNA for the CDR3 is TGTGCCAGCAGCCACACCCCGGGACAATCCTACGAGCAGTACTTC. This gives the protein CASSHTPGQSYEQYF. The chain carries TRBV6-5 and TRBJ2-7; weak D call: TRBD1 (6 bases). The V gene's germline CDR1 is MNHEY and CDR2 SVGAGI. Trimming left V 6 bases short and J 1 base short, with 16 bases between. There are 15 residues in the CDR3.

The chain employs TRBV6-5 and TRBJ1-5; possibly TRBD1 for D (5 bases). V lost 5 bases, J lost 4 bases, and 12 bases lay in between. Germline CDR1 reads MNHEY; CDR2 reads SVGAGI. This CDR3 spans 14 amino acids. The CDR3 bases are TGTGCCAGCAGTAACCCGACAGATAATCAGCCCCAGCATTTT. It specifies CASSNPTDNQPQHF.

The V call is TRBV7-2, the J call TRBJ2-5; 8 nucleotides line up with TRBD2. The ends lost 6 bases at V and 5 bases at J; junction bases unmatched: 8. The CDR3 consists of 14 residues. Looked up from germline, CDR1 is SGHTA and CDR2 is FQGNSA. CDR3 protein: CASSRAGGWETQYF. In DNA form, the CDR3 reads TGTGCCAGCAGTCGTGCGGGGGGCTGGGAGACCCAGTACTTC.

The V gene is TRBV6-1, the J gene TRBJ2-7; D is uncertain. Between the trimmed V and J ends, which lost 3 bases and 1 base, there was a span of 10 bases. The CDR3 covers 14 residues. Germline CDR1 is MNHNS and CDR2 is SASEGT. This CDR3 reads CASSDYHRSYEQYF. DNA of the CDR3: TGTGCCAGCAGTGATTATCACCGATCCTACGAGCAGTACTTC.

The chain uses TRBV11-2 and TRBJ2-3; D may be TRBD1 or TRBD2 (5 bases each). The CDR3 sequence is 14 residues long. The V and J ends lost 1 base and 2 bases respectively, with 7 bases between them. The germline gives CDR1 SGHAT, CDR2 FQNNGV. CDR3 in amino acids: CASSLGGYTDTQYF. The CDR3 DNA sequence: TGTGCCAGCAGCTTAGGGGGGTACACAGATACGCAGTATTTT.

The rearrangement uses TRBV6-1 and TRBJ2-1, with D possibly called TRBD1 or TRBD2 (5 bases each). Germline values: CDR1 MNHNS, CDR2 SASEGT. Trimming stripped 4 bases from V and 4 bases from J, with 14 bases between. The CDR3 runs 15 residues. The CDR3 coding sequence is TGTGCCAGCAGTGCATTGTACGAGGGGTACAATGAGCAGTTCTTC. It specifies CASSALYEGYNEQFF.

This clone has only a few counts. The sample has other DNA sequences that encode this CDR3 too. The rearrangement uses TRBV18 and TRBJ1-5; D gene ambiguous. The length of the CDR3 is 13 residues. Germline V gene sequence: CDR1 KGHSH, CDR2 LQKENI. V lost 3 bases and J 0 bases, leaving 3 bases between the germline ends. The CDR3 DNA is TGTGCCAGCTCACCGGATAGCAATCAGCCCCAGCATTTT. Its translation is CASSPDSNQPQHF.

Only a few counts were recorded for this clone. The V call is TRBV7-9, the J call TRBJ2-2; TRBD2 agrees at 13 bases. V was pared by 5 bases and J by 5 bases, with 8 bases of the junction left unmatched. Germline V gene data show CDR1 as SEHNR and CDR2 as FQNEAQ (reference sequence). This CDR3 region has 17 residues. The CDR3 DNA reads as TGTGCCAGCAGCGGACTAGCGGGAGACCCGGGGACCGGGGAGCTGTTTTTT. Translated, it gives CASSGLAGDPGTGELFF.